This paragraph covers one TCR beta chain sequence. No antigen is known for it. Analysis merged second doses at about 4 or about 12 weeks. This sample is drawn from a study of T cell responses to AZD1222 COVID-19 vaccine. Study-wide points: Within unmutated variant regions lay the reported targets of nearly half of spike-specific TCRs. Among vaccine-associated CD4 TCRs, coverage spanned spike, with dominance at 160-218 and 743-854.

The CDR3 contains 12 residues. V was cut by 8 bases and J by 6 bases, with 11 bases left in between. Germline assignment: CDR1 MNHEY and CDR2 SVGAGI. Assay used: immunoSEQ multiplex PCR; TCRdb lists only in-frame clones, some missing. The sample has about 120,000 clones, 88% seen once. Sequenced material: peripheral blood, taken 28 days after the second AZD1222 dose. The clonotype was recovered from an adult who received the AZD1222 COVID-19 vaccine. The chain uses TRBV6-5 and TRBJ2-4; tentatively, D is TRBD2 (5 bases). The CDR3 nucleotides read TGTGCCAGCCAGACGGGGATAAACATTCAGTACTTC. It encodes CASQTGINIQYF.